This TCR beta chain was captured in a study of CD8 T cells in ankylosing spondylitis. Findings of the study overall: Matched ankylosing spondylitis synovial fluid reportedly showed significant enrichment of disease-linked clones. Seemingly characteristic of ankylosing spondylitis blood was a TCR beta motif consisting of under 10 highly homologous variants. Clones linked with disease were CD8+ and fairly uncommon in the peripheral blood.

The CDR3 runs 12 residues. Germline CDR1 DFQATT, CDR2 SNEGSKA (reference sequence). Trimming took 6 bases from V and 3 from J, leaving 9 bases between them. In the case of this clonotype: Its antigen is currently unknown.

5'-RACE, quantitative and with molecular barcodes, yielded the TCR beta libraries. TCRdb analysed the 5' RACE reads with MiXCR anew, one entry per CDR3 protein. The repertoire holds 350,000 or so distinct CDR3 sequences, roughly 8% seen once, with roughly 15% in the top ten. The receptor comes from a male donor with ankylosing spondylitis. The sequenced material came from blood, either unsorted or a sorted T cell fraction (not recorded which). The rearrangement joins TRBV20-1 to TRBJ1-5, with D possibly being TRBD1 (5 bases). In DNA form, the CDR3 reads TGCAGTGCGGGGCGGCCCAATCAGCCCCAGCATTTT. This translates into CSAGRPNQPQHF.